These 3 T cell receptor beta chains were sequenced from one sample in a study of yellow fever vaccine responses in identical twins. TCRdb ran MiXCR on the RT-PCR reads and lists one entry per CDR3 protein. The sample has a few thousand distinct CDR3 sequences, approximately 90% seen once. The source material was T cells from blood (PBMCs), unsorted or a sorted subset (not recorded which), sampled before or after yellow fever vaccination (not recorded which). The receptor set was obtained from a woman aged 18-35 years who received the yellow fever vaccine.

The V call is TRBV29-1, the J call TRBJ1-1, with D tentatively TRBD1 (6 bases). This CDR3 is built from 14 residues. CDR1 is SQVTM, CDR2 ANQGSEA, per germline. V was cut by 5 bases and J by 0 bases, with 13 bases left in between. CDR3 in amino acids: CSVRRTAMNTEAFF. The CDR3 nucleotides are TGCAGCGTTCGGAGGACAGCAATGAACACTGAAGCTTTCTTT.

Of note for this clonotype: Relative to the germline gene, one junction end is altered; a read error may explain this. The genes are TRBV18 and TRBJ1-5, with a weak D call TRBD1 (6 bases). The CDR3 has 15 residues. Germline V gene sequence: CDR1 KGHSH, CDR2 LQKENI. CDR3 DNA sequence: TGTGCCAGCTCACCACCCGGACAGAGCAATCAGCCCCAACATTTT. Translation gives CASSPPGQSNQPQHF. The full variable domain, rest sourced from reference TRBV18 and TRBJ1-5, is NAGVMQNPRHLVRRRGQEARLRCSPMKGHSHVYWYRQLPEEGLKFMVYLQKENIIDESGMPKERFSAEFPKEGPSILRIQQVVRGDSAAYFCASSPPGQSNQPQHFGDGTRLSIL.

On this clonotype: The junction shows a germline mismatch at one end, possibly a read error. This chain uses TRBV5-1 with TRBJ2-1, with D tentatively TRBD2 (6 bases). The CDR3 sequence is 15 residues long. CDR1 SGHRS and CDR2 YFSETQ come from the germline V gene. Written as DNA, the CDR3 is TGCGCCAGCAGAAGGGAGGCTAGCTTGTACAACGAGCAGTTCTTC. Encoded protein: CASRREASLYNEQFF.